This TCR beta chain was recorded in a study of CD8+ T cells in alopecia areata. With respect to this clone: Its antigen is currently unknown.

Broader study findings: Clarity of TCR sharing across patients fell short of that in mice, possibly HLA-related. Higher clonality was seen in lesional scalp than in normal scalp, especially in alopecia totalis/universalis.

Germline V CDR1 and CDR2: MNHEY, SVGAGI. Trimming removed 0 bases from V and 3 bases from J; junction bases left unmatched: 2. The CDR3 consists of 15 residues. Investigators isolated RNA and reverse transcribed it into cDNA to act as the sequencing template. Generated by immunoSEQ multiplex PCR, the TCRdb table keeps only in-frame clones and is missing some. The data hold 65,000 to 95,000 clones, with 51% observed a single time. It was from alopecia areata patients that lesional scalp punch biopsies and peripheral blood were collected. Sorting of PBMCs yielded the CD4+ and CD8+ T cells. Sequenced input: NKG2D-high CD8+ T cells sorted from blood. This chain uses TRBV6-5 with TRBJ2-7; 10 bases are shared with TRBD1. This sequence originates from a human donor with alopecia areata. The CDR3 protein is CASSYSGQGNYEQYF. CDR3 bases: TGTGCCAGCAGTTACTCGGGACAGGGGAACTACGAGCAGTACTTC.